These T cell receptor beta chains were read from a single sample in a study of T cell responses to AZD1222 COVID-19 vaccine. Clones were sequenced by immunoSEQ multiplex PCR, and TCRdb holds only the in-frame ones, with some missing. The data hold approximately 130,000 clones, with 84% observed a single time. The input for sequencing was peripheral blood, taken 28 days after the second AZD1222 dose. Receptors originate from an adult who received the AZD1222 COVID-19 vaccine. Each CDR3 is given with its conserved first and last residue. The order of the fields is CDR3 length, D gene, J gene, V gene, clone size, CDR3 DNA, CDR3 protein. A D gene is named only where the DNA matches it firmly. Part of the rows lack a size; the others show once, few, many or a class for expanded clones.

CDR3 length: 13
D gene: NA
J gene: TRBJ2-7
V gene: TRBV10-3
clone size: NA
CDR3 DNA: TGTGCCATCAGTGAGGCCAGGGCGGGCGAGCAGTACTTC
CDR3 protein: CAISEARAGEQYF

CDR3 length: 15
D gene: NA
J gene: TRBJ1-5
V gene: TRBV2
clone size: NA
CDR3 DNA: TGTGCCAGCAGTGGCGAGGGGCTTCCCAATCAGCCCCAGCATTTT
CDR3 protein: CASSGEGLPNQPQHF

CDR3 length: 15
D gene: NA
J gene: TRBJ2-5
V gene: TRBV6-5
clone size: NA
CDR3 DNA: TGTGCCAGCAGTTACTCGATGAGAGGCTTTGGGACCCAGTACTTC
CDR3 protein: CASSYSMRGFGTQYF

CDR3 length: 13
D gene: NA
J gene: TRBJ1-2
V gene: TRBV4-1
clone size: NA
CDR3 DNA: TGCGCCAGCAGCCAAGTCCGGTTCTATGGCTACACCTTC
CDR3 protein: CASSQVRFYGYTF

CDR3 length: 12
D gene: NA
J gene: TRBJ2-3
V gene: TRBV6-2/TRBV6-3
clone size: NA
CDR3 DNA: TGTGCCAGCAGTGAGGTGGCCGATACGCAGTATTTT
CDR3 protein: CASSEVADTQYF

CDR3 length: 18
D gene: TRBD2
J gene: TRBJ2-1
V gene: TRBV19
clone size: once
CDR3 DNA: TGTGCCAGTCTCGGACTAGCGGGGGTCTCGAGCTCCTACAATGAGCAGTTCTTC
CDR3 protein: CASLGLAGVSSSYNEQFF

CDR3 length: 15
D gene: NA
J gene: TRBJ1-3
V gene: TRBV28
clone size: NA
CDR3 DNA: TGTGCCAGCACCCCGACTGATAACTCTGGAAACACCATATATTTT
CDR3 protein: CASTPTDNSGNTIYF

CDR3 length: 13
D gene: NA
J gene: TRBJ1-6
V gene: TRBV12-3/TRBV12-4
clone size: few
CDR3 DNA: TGTGCCAGCAGTTTAAGTGAGAATTCACCCCTCCACTTT
CDR3 protein: CASSLSENSPLHF

CDR3 length: 15
D gene: TRBD1
J gene: TRBJ1-2
V gene: TRBV6-2/TRBV6-3
clone size: NA
CDR3 DNA: TGTGCCAGCAGTACCCGACAGGGGGACGACTATGGCTACACCTTC
CDR3 protein: CASSTRQGDDYGYTF

CDR3 length: 16
D gene: NA
J gene: TRBJ2-7
V gene: TRBV7-2
clone size: NA
CDR3 DNA: TGTGCCAGCGTTATTTTTATCGCGGCAGAAAACTACGAGCAGTACTTC
CDR3 protein: CASVIFIAAENYEQYF

CDR3 length: 11
D gene: NA
J gene: TRBJ1-2
V gene: TRBV2
clone size: NA
CDR3 DNA: TGTGCCACCGTGCGGGACTATGGCTACACCTTC
CDR3 protein: CATVRDYGYTF

CDR3 length: 13
D gene: NA
J gene: TRBJ2-3
V gene: TRBV10-1
clone size: NA
CDR3 DNA: TGCGCCAGCAAGGAGAGCGGAGGAGATACGCAGTATTTT
CDR3 protein: CASKESGGDTQYF

CDR3 length: 17
D gene: TRBD1
J gene: TRBJ1-1
V gene: TRBV11-2
clone size: few
CDR3 DNA: TGTGCCAGCAGCTCGGACAGGGGGTTTACTATGAACACTGAAGCTTTCTTT
CDR3 protein: CASSSDRGFTMNTEAFF

CDR3 length: 11
D gene: NA
J gene: TRBJ1-6
V gene: TRBV4-1
clone size: NA
CDR3 DNA: TGCGCCAGCAGTCAAAATTCACCCCTCCACTTT
CDR3 protein: CASSQNSPLHF

CDR3 length: 14
D gene: TRBD2
J gene: TRBJ2-7
V gene: TRBV7-2
clone size: NA
CDR3 DNA: TGTGCCAGCAGCCGTGGACTAGCAATTTACGAGCAGTACTTC
CDR3 protein: CASSRGLAIYEQYF

CDR3 length: 14
D gene: NA
J gene: TRBJ1-5
V gene: TRBV7-9
clone size: few
CDR3 DNA: TGTGCCAGCAGCTTAGAACAGGGTGGTCAGCCCCAGCATTTT
CDR3 protein: CASSLEQGGQPQHF

CDR3 length: 15
D gene: NA
J gene: TRBJ1-2
V gene: TRBV27
clone size: NA
CDR3 DNA: TGTGCCAGCGCCCACCCAGTGGGGACGTCGTATGGCTACACCTTC
CDR3 protein: CASAHPVGTSYGYTF

CDR3 length: 12
D gene: NA
J gene: TRBJ1-1
V gene: TRBV7-9
clone size: NA
CDR3 DNA: TGTGCCAGCAGCTTAGGAAAGTTGGACGCTTTCTTT
CDR3 protein: CASSLGKLDAFF

CDR3 length: 15
D gene: NA
J gene: TRBJ1-1
V gene: TRBV28
clone size: NA
CDR3 DNA: TGTGCCAGCAGTTTTCCCCGGGGAGGAGACACTGAAGCTTTCTTT
CDR3 protein: CASSFPRGGDTEAFF

CDR3 length: 16
D gene: NA
J gene: TRBJ1-2
V gene: TRBV25-1
clone size: NA
CDR3 DNA: TGTGCCAGCAGTGAACCGGGACCTACTGCTAACTATGGCTACACCTTC
CDR3 protein: CASSEPGPTANYGYTF

CDR3 length: 16
D gene: TRBD2
J gene: TRBJ2-5
V gene: TRBV5-6
clone size: NA
CDR3 DNA: TGTGCCAGCAGCTTACTAGCGTCAAGACGACAGGAGACCCAGTACTTC
CDR3 protein: CASSLLASRRQETQYF

CDR3 length: 18
D gene: TRBD2
J gene: TRBJ2-5
V gene: TRBV28
clone size: NA
CDR3 DNA: TGTGCCAGCTTCACCTCGTTAGCGGGGGGATTATCCGAAGAGACCCAGTACTTC
CDR3 protein: CASFTSLAGGLSEETQYF

CDR3 length: 12
D gene: NA
J gene: TRBJ2-1
V gene: TRBV10-3
clone size: NA
CDR3 DNA: TGTGCCATCAGGCCAACAGGGAGCGAGCAGTTCTTC
CDR3 protein: CAIRPTGSEQFF

CDR3 length: 11
D gene: NA
J gene: TRBJ2-5
V gene: TRBV3-1/TRBV3-2
clone size: NA
CDR3 DNA: TGTGCCAGCAGCCAATCTGCGACTAGGTACTTC
CDR3 protein: CASSQSATRYF

CDR3 length: 16
D gene: TRBD1
J gene: TRBJ2-6
V gene: TRBV5-1
clone size: NA
CDR3 DNA: TGCGCCAGCAGCAAGGGACAGGGGACTGGGGCCAACGTCCTGACTTTC
CDR3 protein: CASSKGQGTGANVLTF

CDR3 length: 15
D gene: NA
J gene: TRBJ1-6
V gene: TRBV21-1
clone size: few
CDR3 DNA: TGTCCCAGCCCCCCCCCAGGACAGGGGGGCTCACCCCTCCACTTT
CDR3 protein: CPSPPPGQGGSPLHF

CDR3 length: 17
D gene: TRBD1
J gene: TRBJ1-6
V gene: TRBV7-3
clone size: NA
CDR3 DNA: TGTGCCAGCAGCCGGACAGGGGATGGGTCCTATAATTCACCCCTCCACTTT
CDR3 protein: CASSRTGDGSYNSPLHF

CDR3 length: 15
D gene: NA
J gene: TRBJ2-5
V gene: TRBV5-4
clone size: NA
CDR3 DNA: TGTGCCAGCAGCTTCGTCGGAACAGGCCAAGAGACCCAGTACTTC
CDR3 protein: CASSFVGTGQETQYF

CDR3 length: 16
D gene: TRBD1
J gene: TRBJ1-5
V gene: TRBV6-5
clone size: NA
CDR3 DNA: TGTGCCAGCAGTTACAGGCGACAGGGAGGTATGTGGCCCCAGCATTTT
CDR3 protein: CASSYRRQGGMWPQHF

CDR3 length: 17
D gene: TRBD2
J gene: TRBJ2-3
V gene: TRBV4-3
clone size: NA
CDR3 DNA: TGCGCCAGCAGCCGGCTAGCGGGGGGGCTCGGCACAGATACGCAGTATTTT
CDR3 protein: CASSRLAGGLGTDTQYF

CDR3 length: 15
D gene: NA
J gene: TRBJ1-1
V gene: TRBV4-1
clone size: NA
CDR3 DNA: TGCGCCAGCAGCCAAGGGATGCGACAGAACACTGAAGCTTTCTTT
CDR3 protein: CASSQGMRQNTEAFF

CDR3 length: 13
D gene: NA
J gene: TRBJ2-3
V gene: TRBV12-3/TRBV12-4
clone size: NA
CDR3 DNA: TGTGCCAGCAGTCTCTTAGGGGCAGATACGCAGTATTTT
CDR3 protein: CASSLLGADTQYF

CDR3 length: 14
D gene: TRBD1
J gene: TRBJ2-3
V gene: TRBV19
clone size: NA
CDR3 DNA: TGTGCCAGTAGCACAGACAGGGGCTCAGATACGCAGTATTTT
CDR3 protein: CASSTDRGSDTQYF

CDR3 length: 13
D gene: NA
J gene: TRBJ1-5
V gene: TRBV28
clone size: NA
CDR3 DNA: TGTGCCACCAGACAGACCATCAATCAGCCCCAGCATTTT
CDR3 protein: CATRQTINQPQHF

CDR3 length: 14
D gene: NA
J gene: TRBJ1-6
V gene: TRBV19
clone size: NA
CDR3 DNA: TGTGCCAGTAGTATCACAGACTATAATTCACCCCTCCACTTT
CDR3 protein: CASSITDYNSPLHF

CDR3 length: 13
D gene: TRBD1
J gene: TRBJ1-1
V gene: TRBV19
clone size: NA
CDR3 DNA: TGTGCCAGTAGAGTCGACAGGGCCACTGAAGCTTTCTTT
CDR3 protein: CASRVDRATEAFF

CDR3 length: 11
D gene: NA
J gene: TRBJ2-7
V gene: TRBV7-2
clone size: NA
CDR3 DNA: TGTGCCAGCAGCTTAGACAACGAGCAGTACTTC
CDR3 protein: CASSLDNEQYF

CDR3 length: 13
D gene: NA
J gene: TRBJ1-2
V gene: TRBV10-3
clone size: NA
CDR3 DNA: TGTGCCATCAGTGGCCAGGCCCACTATGGCTACACCTTC
CDR3 protein: CAISGQAHYGYTF

CDR3 length: 14
D gene: NA
J gene: TRBJ2-7
V gene: TRBV13
clone size: NA
CDR3 DNA: TGTGCCAGCAGGTCCCCGGGACCGCCATACGAGCAGTACTTC
CDR3 protein: CASRSPGPPYEQYF

CDR3 length: 17
D gene: NA
J gene: TRBJ2-3
V gene: TRBV18
clone size: NA
CDR3 DNA: TGTGCCAGCTCACCAAAGGACCGGGGAACGAGCACAGATACGCAGTATTTT
CDR3 protein: CASSPKDRGTSTDTQYF

CDR3 length: 14
D gene: NA
J gene: TRBJ1-6
V gene: TRBV7-2
clone size: NA
CDR3 DNA: TGTGCCAGCAGCTTAGGTGGGCGGGGTTCACCCCTCCACTTT
CDR3 protein: CASSLGGRGSPLHF

CDR3 length: 16
D gene: TRBD2
J gene: TRBJ2-3
V gene: TRBV11-2
clone size: NA
CDR3 DNA: TGTGCCAGCAGCTCCGTTAGCGGGGGGAGCACAGATACGCAGTATTTT
CDR3 protein: CASSSVSGGSTDTQYF

CDR3 length: 15
D gene: NA
J gene: TRBJ1-2
V gene: TRBV7-2
clone size: NA
CDR3 DNA: TGTGCCAGCAGCTTATACGTAGGAGTAAACTATGGCTACACCTTC
CDR3 protein: CASSLYVGVNYGYTF

CDR3 length: 18
D gene: TRBD1
J gene: TRBJ1-4
V gene: TRBV7-9
clone size: NA
CDR3 DNA: TGTGCCAGCAGCTTAGGACAGGGAAGGGCAGCAACTAATGAAAAACTGTTTTTT
CDR3 protein: CASSLGQGRAATNEKLFF

CDR3 length: 11
D gene: NA
J gene: TRBJ2-7
V gene: TRBV29-1
clone size: once
CDR3 DNA: TGCAGCGTTGAGCAGACCTACGAGCAGTACTTC
CDR3 protein: CSVEQTYEQYF

CDR3 length: 15
D gene: NA
J gene: TRBJ1-5
V gene: TRBV2
clone size: NA
CDR3 DNA: TGTGCCAGCAGCGAAGCACAGGGCGCGGAACAGCCCCAGCATTTT
CDR3 protein: CASSEAQGAEQPQHF

CDR3 length: 11
D gene: NA
J gene: TRBJ1-1
V gene: TRBV6-4
clone size: NA
CDR3 DNA: TGTGCCAGCAGTTTCTACACTGAAGCTTTCTTT
CDR3 protein: CASSFYTEAFF

CDR3 length: 14
D gene: NA
J gene: TRBJ2-6
V gene: TRBV6-4
clone size: NA
CDR3 DNA: TGTGCCAGTCGACTGGATCACGGGGCCAACGTCCTGACTTTC
CDR3 protein: CASRLDHGANVLTF

CDR3 length: 14
D gene: NA
J gene: TRBJ1-1
V gene: TRBV5-1
clone size: NA
CDR3 DNA: TGCGCCAGCAGCTTGGATCCTGGGTCCACTGAAGCTTTCTTT
CDR3 protein: CASSLDPGSTEAFF

CDR3 length: 16
D gene: TRBD2
J gene: TRBJ2-2
V gene: TRBV5-6
clone size: few
CDR3 DNA: TGTGCCAGCAGCCAGCGGACTAGAACGTACACCGGGGAGCTGTTTTTT
CDR3 protein: CASSQRTRTYTGELFF

CDR3 length: 14
D gene: TRBD1
J gene: TRBJ1-1
V gene: TRBV9
clone size: many
CDR3 DNA: TGTGCCAGCAGCACCGGACAGGGAGGAACTGAAGCTTTCTTT
CDR3 protein: CASSTGQGGTEAFF

CDR3 length: 13
D gene: NA
J gene: TRBJ1-3
V gene: TRBV6-5
clone size: few
CDR3 DNA: TGTGCCAGCAGTTACCAGGGAGGAAACACCATATATTTT
CDR3 protein: CASSYQGGNTIYF

CDR3 length: 14
D gene: NA
J gene: TRBJ2-3
V gene: TRBV3-1/TRBV3-2
clone size: NA
CDR3 DNA: TGTGCCAGCAGGGGACCGTCCCGGATGGATACGCAGTATTTT
CDR3 protein: CASRGPSRMDTQYF